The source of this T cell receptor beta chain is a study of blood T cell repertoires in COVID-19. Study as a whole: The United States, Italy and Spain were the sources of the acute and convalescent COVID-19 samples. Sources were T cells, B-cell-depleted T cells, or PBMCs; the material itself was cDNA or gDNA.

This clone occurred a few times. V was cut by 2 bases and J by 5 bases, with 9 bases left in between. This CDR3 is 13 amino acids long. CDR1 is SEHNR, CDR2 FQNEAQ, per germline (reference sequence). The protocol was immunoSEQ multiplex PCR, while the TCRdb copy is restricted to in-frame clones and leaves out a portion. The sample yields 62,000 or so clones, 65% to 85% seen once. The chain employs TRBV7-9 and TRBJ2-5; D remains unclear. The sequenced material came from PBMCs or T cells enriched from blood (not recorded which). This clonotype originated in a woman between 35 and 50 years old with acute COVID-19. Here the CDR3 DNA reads TGTGCCAGCAGCTTAATGGTCGGTGAGACCCAGTACTTC. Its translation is CASSLMVGETQYF.